The source of this T cell receptor (beta chain) is a study of spatial heterogeneity in lung cancer. Across the study: Sequencing was performed on follow-up PBMC samples when available, collected at a median of approximately 26 months after resection.

This clonotype was observed at least ten times. Its target is unknown. Time point in this sample: blood at routine non-recurrence follow-up after resection. Whole RNA was taken from tumor, nontumor lung or frozen PBMC; it was then sequenced unsorted. TCRdb re-called the 5' RACE reads with MiXCR, one entry per CDR3 protein. The sample records 25,000 to 30,000 distinct CDR3 sequences, approximately 6% being singletons. Study-wide points: At resection, ubiquitous expanded tumor TCRs appeared in blood more than at follow-up.

Germline-derived CDR1 and CDR2 are SQVTM and ANQGSEA. This CDR3 is 11 amino acids long. V was shortened by 7 bases and J by 1 base, with 7 bases between the two germline ends. The chain carries TRBV29-1 and TRBJ2-5; no firm D call. Material: PBMCs, obtained at follow-up. This sequence was found in a male donor with early-stage non-small cell lung cancer. The CDR3 protein is CSAPAQETQYF. CDR3 in DNA: TGCAGCGCCCCGGCCCAAGAGACCCAGTACTTC.